Below, 30 T cell receptor beta chains from the same sample are listed, as sequenced in a study of Graves' ophthalmopathy and Graves' hyperthyroidism (dated by TCRdb to the late 2010s). These reads were obtained on an Illumina HiSeq 2000. For repertoire sequencing, TCR beta CDR3 regions were amplified from RNA transcripts. The first round was an RT-PCR using HTBI primers with the Qiagen OneStep RT-PCR kit, and this first round was followed by a second-round multiplex PCR, then size selection and purification. The public reads were quality trimmed at Q25 with fastp and then assembled into clones with MiXCR by TCRdb, keeping productive beta chains. Rows with one shared CDR3 protein collapse into an entry with the most common genes and DNA. The sample includes roughly 230,000 distinct CDR3 sequences, with 20% to 25% observed a single time. More than 35% of the sample rests with the top ten. Sequenced: peripheral blood. These receptors all stem from a woman aged 50 to 60 with Graves' ophthalmopathy. Donor details come from another sample of the same person, matched by shared clones.

This clonotype came up many times. The V and J genes are TRBV6-1 and TRBJ2-2; 7 bases agree with TRBD2. This CDR3 is 15 amino acids long. With 5 bases clipped from V and 8 bases from J, the junction kept 11 bases outside the gene matches. Per germline, CDR1 MNHNS and CDR2 SASEGT. CDR3 region: CASSPGGTSLGELFF. Written as DNA, the CDR3 is TGTGCCAGCAGTCCCGGGGGGACTTCCCTTGGGGAGCTGTTTTTT.

This chain connects TRBV2 to TRBJ2-7; TRBD2 might be the D (6 bases). The CDR3 totals 15 residues. Trimming stripped 3 bases from V and 6 bases from J, with 18 bases between. Germline assignment: CDR1 SNHLY and CDR2 FYNNEI. The CDR3 spells CASSELAGPLREQYF. The CDR3 region has the DNA TGTGCCAGCAGTGAGTTGGCGGGGCCCCTACGCGAGCAGTACTTC.

The sample holds many counts of this clonotype. The chain is built from TRBV28 and TRBJ2-5, with 7 bases lining up with TRBD1. The V gene end was trimmed by 2 bases and the J gene end by 6 bases; junction bases not matched to a gene: 6. The germline CDR1 and CDR2 sequences are MDHEN and SYDVKM. The CDR3 runs 14 residues. As DNA, the CDR3 is TGTGCCAGCAGTTTACCACAGGGGCTGAAGACCCAGTACTTC. This encodes CASSLPQGLKTQYF.

This clonotype was counted ten times or more. The V and J genes are TRBV24-1 and TRBJ2-2; the match to TRBD2 covers 13 bases. Germline V CDR1 and CDR2: KGHDR, SFDVKD. The V segment lost 8 bases and the J segment 0 bases; nucleotides outside the gene matches: 2. This CDR3 spans 16 amino acids. The CDR3 coding sequence is TGTGCCACCAAAGGGACTAGCGGGGCGAACACCGGGGAGCTGTTTTTT. It specifies CATKGTSGANTGELFF.

Ten or more counts support this clonotype. This rearrangement joins TRBV6-1 to TRBJ1-1; weak D call: TRBD1 (5 bases). With 4 bases removed from V and 0 bases from J, the gap between germline ends came to 6 bases. The CDR3 is 13 amino acids. CDR1 MNHNS and CDR2 SASEGT come from the germline V gene. CDR3: CASSGQMNTEAFF. The CDR3 DNA reads TGTGCCAGCAGTGGACAGATGAACACTGAAGCTTTCTTT.

This clonotype has at least ten counts. CDR3 residues: CSARESSYNSPLHF. The CDR3 DNA is TGCAGTGCTAGAGAGAGCTCCTATAATTCACCCCTCCACTTT. This chain joins TRBV20-1 and TRBJ1-6, with D uncertain. The CDR3 runs to 14 residues. The germline V gene has CDR1 DFQATT and CDR2 SNEGSKA (reference sequence). V gave up 0 bases and J gave up 0 bases, with 3 bases separating them.

This clonotype was detected many times. A much larger clone lies one base from this, so it may be a read error. The V gene is TRBV6-1, the J gene TRBJ2-5, with D maybe TRBD2 (6 bases). Germline V gene sequence: CDR1 MNHNS, CDR2 SASEGT. CDR3 length: 14 residues. CDR3 loop: CASSSWWEEETPYF. The CDR3 DNA follows: TGTGCCAGCAGCAGCTGGTGGGAGGAGGAGACCCCGTACTTC.

This clonotype was picked up a small number of times. This chain links TRBV11-2 with TRBJ2-7; D might be TRBD1 (6 bases). The V end lost 2 bases, the J end lost 0 bases, and 11 bases lay between the germline ends. CDR1 is SGHAT and CDR2 is FQNNGV in the germline V gene. This CDR3 contains 15 residues. The DNA for the CDR3 is TGTGCCAGCAGCTTAACACAGGGCTACTCCTACGAGCAGTACTTC. Protein product: CASSLTQGYSYEQYF.

In this sample, this clonotype turned up many times. The chain recombines TRBV6-5 with TRBJ1-6; perhaps TRBD1 as D (6 bases). Looked up from germline, CDR1 is MNHEY and CDR2 is SVGAGI. The CDR3 is 13 residues long. V lost 0 bases to trimming and J lost 13 bases, with 10 bases between them. The CDR3 DNA sequence: TGTGCCAGCAGTTACTCGGGGGGGGCCCCCCTCCACTTT. Translating it yields CASSYSGGAPLHF.

This clonotype has only a few counts. This chain links TRBV7-2 with TRBJ1-6; D gene ambiguous. This CDR3 contains 14 residues. The germline V and J ends were trimmed by 6 bases and 6 bases, with 12 bases remaining between them. Germline V gene data show CDR1 as SGHTA and CDR2 as FQGNSA. The CDR3 DNA is TGTGCCAGCAGATCGCCGGGCCCTAATTCACCCCTCCACTTT. It is translated as CASRSPGPNSPLHF.

The sample holds many counts of this clonotype. The chain links TRBV10-2 to TRBJ2-7, with 7 bases fitting TRBD2. CDR1 and CDR2 from the germline V gene are WSHSY and SAAADI. This CDR3 has 13 residues. CDR3 nucleotide sequence: TGCGCGAGCCAGGAGGGGACTAACTACGAGCAGTACTTC. Amino acid sequence: CASQEGTNYEQYF.

The sample holds many counts of this clonotype. V usage is TRBV10-3 and J usage is TRBJ2-7; 12 bases are shared with TRBD1. The CDR3 is made up of 16 amino acids. Losses at the gene ends were 2 bases for V and 2 bases for J; bases not matched to a gene: 4. Germline values: CDR1 ENHRY, CDR2 SYGVKD. This chain's CDR3 is CAISEGTGGFTYEQYF. CDR3 bases: TGTGCCATCAGTGAGGGGACAGGGGGCTTTACCTACGAGCAGTACTTC.

The sample holds many counts of this clonotype. A much larger clonotype is one base distant, so this may be a read error. The chain uses TRBV12-3 or TRBV12-4 and TRBJ2-7; D gene unclear. Trimming took off 1 base at V and 4 bases at J, with 8 bases between the two ends. The CDR3 covers 13 residues. The CDR3, as DNA: TGTGCCAGCAGTTTAGGGAAGACTTACGAGCAGTACTTC. Translation gives CASSLGKTYEQYF.

V gene TRBV28 combines with J gene TRBJ2-5; D may correspond to TRBD1 or TRBD2 (5 bases each). Per germline, CDR1 MDHEN and CDR2 SYDVKM. Trimming pared 5 bases from V and 5 bases from J, leaving 21 bases between. The CDR3 is 16 residues long. The CDR3 is CASSDPGPEGRETQYF. In nucleotides, the CDR3 is TGTGCCAGCAGTGACCCGGGGCCCGAGGGGCGGGAGACCCAGTACTTC.

This clonotype was seen a few times. A read error may explain this, as a much larger clone is one base away. The V gene is TRBV27, the J gene TRBJ1-5; TRBD1 aligns across 10 bases. The trim removed 6 bases at V and 3 bases at J, leaving 2 bases unmatched. Germline CDR1 and CDR2: MNHEY and SMNVEV (reference sequence). CDR3 length: 14 residues. CDR3 in amino acids: CASRGTGVNQPQHF. The CDR3 nucleotides read TGTGCCAGCAGGGGGACAGGGGTCAATCAGCCCCAGCATTTT.

The J gene is TRBJ1-1, the V gene TRBV11-3; TRBD1 is a possible D gene (6 bases). Trimming stripped 1 base from V and 6 bases from J, with 12 bases between. The CDR3 totals 14 residues. Germline assignment: CDR1 SGHNT and CDR2 YENEEA. CDR3 in DNA: TGTGCCAGCAGCTTAGGGGGGCTCTCCGCTGAAGCTTTCTTT. Translated, it gives CASSLGGLSAEAFF. Full variable domain (missing parts from reference TRBV11-3 and TRBJ1-1): EAGVVQSPRYKIIEKKQPVAFWCNPISGHNTLYWYLQNLGQGPELLIRYENEEAVDDSQLPKDRFSAERLKGVDSTLKIQPAELGDSAVYLCASSLGGLSAEAFFGQGTRLTVV.

In its sample, this clonotype was seen once. A read error is possible here, since a much larger clone lies one base away. V is TRBV10-3 and J is TRBJ2-7; D is unresolved. Germline lookup yields CDR1 ENHRY and CDR2 SYGVKD. CDR3 length equals 11 residues. V lost 2 bases and J 4 bases, leaving 3 bases between the germline ends. This CDR3 is CAISEEYEQYF. CDR3 DNA sequence: TGTGCCATCAGTGAGGAGTACGAGCAGTACTTC.

This clonotype was recorded many times. The chain has TRBV7-2 and TRBJ2-7; 10 bases are shared with TRBD1. The length of the CDR3 is 15 residues. With V trimmed by 3 bases and J by 2 bases, 4 bases remained unmatched. Looked up from germline, CDR1 is SGHTA and CDR2 is FQGNSA. The CDR3 loop reads CASSFRDRGPYEQYF. The CDR3, as DNA: TGTGCCAGCAGCTTCCGGGACAGGGGACCCTACGAGCAGTACTTC.

This clonotype was observed many times. The chain uses TRBV20-1 and TRBJ2-7; D ambiguous. Trimming took off 7 bases at V and 9 bases at J, with 19 bases between the two ends. Germline V lookup: CDR1 DFQATT, CDR2 SNEGSKA (reference sequence). The CDR3 extends over 12 amino acids. CDR3 nucleotides: TGCAGTGTTCAGGACCATTGGTATGCGCAGTACTTC. Its protein product is CSVQDHWYAQYF.

This clonotype was counted many times. The rearrangement links TRBV7-9 to TRBJ1-2; D may be TRBD1 (6 bases). The CDR3 is made up of 14 amino acids. The V gene's germline CDR1 is SEHNR and CDR2 FQNEAQ (reference sequence). Trimming took off 5 bases at V and 2 bases at J, with 12 bases between the two ends. The CDR3 DNA reads TGTGCCAGCAGCCCGGACAGCGTGAACTATGGCTACACCTTC. Residues: CASSPDSVNYGYTF. The entire variable domain, with the rest obtained from reference TRBV7-9 and TRBJ1-2, is as follows: DTGVSQNPRHKITKRGQNVTFRCDPISEHNRLYWYRQTLGQGPEFLTYFQNEAQLEKSRLLSDRFSAERPKGSFSTLEIQRTEQGDSAMYLCASSPDSVNYGYTFGSGTRLTVV.

This clonotype was found a few times. The chain carries TRBV28 and TRBJ1-6; D possibly corresponds to TRBD1 (6 bases). Germline-derived CDR1 and CDR2 are MDHEN and SYDVKM. The CDR3 covers 13 residues. The ends were cut back, 7 bases at V and 9 bases at J, with 13 bases in the middle. For the CDR3, the DNA is TGTGCCAGCATGTGGGGGGGCTCTTCACCCCTCCACTTT. Translating it yields CASMWGGSSPLHF. The full variable domain, rest sourced from reference TRBV28 and TRBJ1-6, is DVKVTQSSRYLVKRTGEKVFLECVQDMDHENMFWYRQDPGLGLRLIYFSYDVKMKEKGDIPEGYSVSREKKERFSLILESASTNQTSMYLCASMWGGSSPLHFGNGTRLTVT.

Many counts were recorded for this clonotype. The chain employs TRBV9 and TRBJ2-7, with D possibly TRBD1 on 5 matching bases. The ends were cut back, 4 bases at V and 0 bases at J, with 11 bases in the middle. The CDR3 extends over 14 amino acids. Looked up from germline, CDR1 is SGDLS and CDR2 is YYNGEE. The CDR3 bases are TGTGCCAGCAGCCACGGACACAACTCCTACGAGCAGTACTTC. It specifies CASSHGHNSYEQYF. Using reference TRBV9 and TRBJ2-7 for the parts outside the CDR3, the full variable domain is DSGVTQTPKHLITATGQRVTLRCSPRSGDLSVYWYQQSLDQGLQFLIQYYNGEERAKGNILERFSAQQFPDLHSELNLSSLELGDSALYFCASSHGHNSYEQYFGPGTRLTVT.

The chain uses TRBV5-1 and TRBJ1-1, with TRBD1 matching over 8 bases. The CDR3 is 15 residues long. CDR1 SGHRS and CDR2 YFSETQ come from the germline V gene. With V trimmed by 4 bases and J by 4 bases, 9 bases remained unmatched. This CDR3 reads CASSPGSTGGTEAFF. The CDR3 DNA reads TGCGCCAGCAGCCCTGGCAGTACAGGGGGCACTGAAGCTTTCTTT.

This clonotype has at least ten counts. The chain combines TRBV6-1 with TRBJ2-7, with 7 bases lining up with TRBD2. With V trimmed by 5 bases and J by 4 bases, 14 bases remained unmatched. The CDR3 has 16 residues. Per the germline V gene, CDR1 is MNHNS and CDR2 is SASEGT. The CDR3 sequence is CASSRPGAAGPYEQYF. CDR3 sequence (DNA): TGTGCCAGCAGTCGCCCCGGAGCAGCGGGACCATACGAGCAGTACTTC.

This clonotype appeared many times. The chain is built from TRBV4-2 and TRBJ2-5, with 9 bases identical to TRBD2. The CDR3 has 16 residues. CDR1 is LGHNA, CDR2 YNFKEQ, per germline. J lost 4 bases, V lost 0 bases, and 6 bases had no gene match. This chain's CDR3 is CASSQEDSGSRETQYF. CDR3 sequence (DNA): TGTGCCAGCAGCCAAGAGGATAGCGGGAGTCGAGAGACCCAGTACTTC.

V gene TRBV4-2 combines with J gene TRBJ1-2; D remains unclear. CDR1 and CDR2 (germline): LGHNA, YNFKEQ. The V and J ends lost 1 base and 0 bases respectively, with 9 bases between them. The CDR3 totals 15 residues. The CDR3 DNA follows: TGTGCCAGCAGCCAAGCCGTGCAGGCTAACTATGGCTACACCTTC. Translation: CASSQAVQANYGYTF.

This clonotype was detected many times. This rearrangement joins TRBV6-4 to TRBJ2-7; 7 bases map to TRBD1. Germline values: CDR1 MRHNA, CDR2 SNTAGT. The CDR3 covers 13 residues. Trimming at V came to 6 bases and at J to 3 bases, leaving 5 bases not matched to a gene. The CDR3 spells CASRYRGNYEQYF. CDR3 sequence (DNA): TGTGCCAGCAGATACAGGGGCAACTACGAGCAGTACTTC.

At least ten counts were recorded for this clonotype. This chain connects TRBV20-1 to TRBJ1-2, with D unclear. CDR1 is DFQATT and CDR2 is SNEGSKA in the germline V gene (reference sequence). V was trimmed by 4 bases and J by 1 base, leaving 19 bases between them. The CDR3 contains 16 residues. The CDR3 here is CSATTLTQVGNYGYTF. The CDR3 region has the DNA TGCAGTGCTACTACATTGACACAAGTTGGTAACTATGGCTACACCTTC.

This clonotype was seen ten or more times. The chain joins TRBV20-1 to TRBJ2-7; 7 positions match TRBD2. Germline V gene data show CDR1 as DFQATT and CDR2 as SNEGSKA (reference sequence). V lost 3 bases and J lost 3; bases outside the gene matches: 8. CDR3 length equals 14 residues. The chain's CDR3 is CSASGRGVLYEQYF. The CDR3 nucleotides read TGCAGTGCTAGCGGACGGGGGGTCCTCTACGAGCAGTACTTC.

This clonotype was recorded at least ten times. The rearrangement uses TRBV6-5 and TRBJ2-2; 9 positions agree with TRBD1. This CDR3 has 14 residues. Germline loops: CDR1 MNHEY, CDR2 SVGAGI. Losses at the gene ends were 6 bases for V and 7 bases for J; bases not matched to a gene: 6. CDR3: CASRPGTGNGELFF. The DNA for the CDR3 is TGTGCCAGCAGACCAGGGACAGGGAACGGGGAGCTGTTTTTT.